The clone carrying this TCR beta chain was counted once. What it recognizes is unknown. The data belong to a study of cytomegalovirus exposure and HLA in healthy donors. Turning to the study itself: The study's early data release held about 77 million unique TCRs from HLA-typed donors. Points from the study as a whole: Judged likely to be a sequencing artifact was a cluster of highly shared sequence variants. Trimming of TCR beta V- and J-genes showed a link, identified in a later analysis, to a missense DCLRE1C variant. Upon later analysis, HLA-associated TCR beta chains proved more clonally expanded than other, equally common chains.

V was cut by 4 bases and J by 5 bases, with 6 bases left in between. The CDR3 has 12 amino acids. Germline V gene lookup returns CDR1 MGHRA and CDR2 YSYEKL. The PCR used 60 Vbeta and 13 Jbeta primers. Method: immunoSEQ multiplex PCR; TCRdb's copy keeps in-frame clones and lacks some. The table includes more than 250,000 clones, 80% to 90% detected once. This TCR derives from a woman aged 18-29 years in good health and CMV-seronegative. The rearrangement uses TRBV4-1 and TRBJ2-1; D ambiguous. Sequenced sample: PBMCs. The CDR3 protein is CASSPADNEQFF. CDR3 DNA: TGCGCCAGCAGCCCCGCAGACAATGAGCAGTTCTTC.